Following are 27 T cell receptor beta chains from one sample sequenced in a study of PD-1 blockade in mismatch repair-deficient tumors. The table came from immunoSEQ multiplex PCR; TCRdb's copy has only in-frame clones and leaves some out. Altogether around 49,000 clones are present, 70% to 85% being singletons, with the ten largest covering 3% to 4%. This sample comprised PBMCs, obtained before pembrolizumab treatment. The receptor source for this set is an adult with mismatch repair-deficient cancer.

This clone was seen just once. The chain links TRBV10-3 to TRBJ2-7, with TRBD2 matching 7 bases. The CDR3 is 14 amino acids. Germline loops: CDR1 ENHRY, CDR2 SYGVKD. The junction had 13 bases not matched to a gene; V was cut back by 9 bases and J by 5 bases. The CDR3 region is CAIRLSGSGDEQYF. The CDR3 DNA is TGTGCCATTAGACTTAGCGGGTCCGGAGACGAGCAGTACTTC.

This chain connects TRBV29-1 to TRBJ2-1, with 8 bases that match TRBD2. The CDR3 runs to 13 residues. V trimming: 7 bases; J trimming: 3 bases; junction bases outside the gene matches: 5. Germline CDR1 SQVTM, CDR2 ANQGSEA. In nucleotides, the CDR3 is TGCAGCGCCAGACGGGGGGGCTACAATGAGCAGTTCTTC. Protein product: CSARRGGYNEQFF.

This chain connects TRBV9 to TRBJ2-1; 10 positions agree with TRBD2. Germline V gene sequence: CDR1 SGDLS, CDR2 YYNGEE. The CDR3 runs 16 residues. J gave up 4 bases and V 3 bases, and 7 bases lay outside the gene matches. The DNA of the CDR3 is TGTGCCAGCAGCGGGAAAGCGGGAGGGCCTTACAATGAGCAGTTCTTC. Residues: CASSGKAGGPYNEQFF.

Only a few counts were recorded for this clone. The J gene is TRBJ2-2, the V gene TRBV7-3; D may match TRBD1 or TRBD2 (5 bases each). Germline CDR1 SGHTA, CDR2 FQGTGA. The CDR3 consists of 14 residues. V lost 5 bases and J lost 2, with 9 bases in between. CDR3 residues: CASSRGTNTGELFF. The CDR3 DNA reads TGTGCCAGCAGCCGAGGGACCAACACCGGGGAGCTGTTTTTT.

The V gene is TRBV2, the J gene TRBJ1-1; no clear D gene. The CDR3 loop spans 14 amino acids. The V gene's germline CDR1 is SNHLY and CDR2 FYNNEI. Trimming stripped 1 base from V and 5 bases from J, with 11 bases between. The CDR3 bases are TGTGCCAGCAGTGAAGAGGGCGGGGTGACTGAAGCTTTCTTT. Its translation is CASSEEGGVTEAFF.

This clone showed up just a few times. The V and J genes are TRBV10-3 and TRBJ2-4, with a tentative D call TRBD1 (5 bases). Trimming took off 3 bases at V and 0 bases at J, with 9 bases between the two ends. The germline CDR1 and CDR2 sequences are ENHRY and SYGVKD. This CDR3 has 15 residues. CDR3 DNA sequence: TGTGCCATCAGTGAAGGGGTCATAGCCAAAAACATTCAGTACTTC. Amino acid sequence: CAISEGVIAKNIQYF.

This chain joins TRBV7-8 and TRBJ1-1, with D perhaps matching TRBD1 (5 bases). This CDR3 spans 15 amino acids. Between the trimmed V and J ends, which lost 2 bases and 5 bases, there was a span of 15 bases. Germline lookup yields CDR1 SGHVS and CDR2 FQNEAQ. CDR3: CASSLRRGVETEAFF. The DNA of the CDR3 is TGTGCCAGCAGCTTAAGGAGGGGTGTAGAGACTGAAGCTTTCTTT. Full variable domain (outside the CDR3, taken from reference TRBV7-8 and TRBJ1-1): GAGVSQSPRYKVAKRGQDVALRCDPISGHVSLFWYQQALGQGPEFLTYFQNEAQLDKSGLPSDRFFAERPEGSVSTLKIQRTQQEDSAVYLCASSLRRGVETEAFFGQGTRLTVV.

V usage is TRBV29-1 and J usage is TRBJ1-1; D is ambiguous. V lost 4 bases, J lost 1 base, and 7 bases lay in between. The CDR3 has 12 amino acids. CDR1 SQVTM and CDR2 ANQGSEA come from the germline V gene. The chain's CDR3 is CSVGPPNTEAFF. In DNA, the CDR3 is TGCAGCGTTGGTCCTCCGAACACTGAAGCTTTCTTT.

V gene TRBV6-1 combines with J gene TRBJ2-1; D call uncertain. Germline V CDR1 and CDR2: MNHNS, SASEGT. V shed 10 bases and J shed 3 bases, with 19 bases lying between them. The CDR3 runs to 15 residues. In DNA form, the CDR3 reads TGTGCCACTAGAGCCGGGCTAGGCCGCTACAATGAGCAGTTCTTC. The encoded protein is CATRAGLGRYNEQFF.

The V gene is TRBV30, the J gene TRBJ2-6; D possibly matches TRBD1 or TRBD2 (5 bases each). The CDR3 has 16 amino acids. With 1 base removed from V and 0 bases from J, the gap between germline ends came to 10 bases. The germline V gene encodes CDR1 GTSNPN and CDR2 SVGIG (reference sequence). Written as DNA, the CDR3 is TGTGCCTGGAGTGCGGGACCGAGCTCTGGGGCCAACGTCCTGACTTTC. Translating gives CAWSAGPSSGANVLTF.

The chain links TRBV7-6 to TRBJ2-7; 11 nucleotides agree with TRBD2. Germline lookup yields CDR1 SGHVS and CDR2 FNYEAQ. The CDR3 runs to 16 residues. The V segment lost 1 base and the J segment 5 bases; nucleotides outside the gene matches: 7. CDR3 coding DNA: TGTGCCAGCAGCTTAGAGGGAACGACTAGCGGGAACGAGCAGTACTTC. Translated: CASSLEGTTSGNEQYF. Full variable domain (outside the CDR3, taken from reference TRBV7-6 and TRBJ2-7): GAGVSQSPRYKVTKRGQDVALRCDPISGHVSLYWYRQALGQGPEFLTYFNYEAQQDKSGLPNDRFSAERPEGSISTLTIQRTEQRDSAMYRCASSLEGTTSGNEQYFGPGTRLTVT.

The rearrangement uses TRBV9 and TRBJ2-1; 7 bases align to TRBD2. CDR1 is SGDLS, CDR2 YYNGEE, per germline. This CDR3 has 15 residues. V lost 6 bases and J lost 5; bases outside the gene matches: 11. DNA of the CDR3: TGTGCCAGCACCCCGAGTAGCGGGCCCAACAATGAGCAGTTCTTC. This translates into CASTPSSGPNNEQFF.

This clone showed up just once. The chain has TRBV19 and TRBJ2-1; D remains ambiguous. V was clipped by 7 bases and J by 0 bases, with 13 bases between them. The CDR3 runs 15 residues. Germline CDR1 and CDR2: LNHDA and SQIVND (reference sequence). The CDR3 loop reads CASKLGLSSYNEQFF. DNA of the CDR3: TGTGCCAGTAAATTAGGGCTTAGCTCCTACAATGAGCAGTTCTTC.

The V gene is TRBV9, the J gene TRBJ2-7; 10 bases match TRBD2. From germline, CDR1 is SGDLS and CDR2 YYNGEE. CDR3 length: 15 residues. V gave up 0 bases and J gave up 5 bases; unmatched junction bases: 5. The CDR3 loop is CASSVGSGRANEQYF. For the CDR3, the DNA is TGTGCCAGCAGCGTAGGAAGCGGGAGGGCTAACGAGCAGTACTTC.

The chain has TRBV11-3 and TRBJ2-2; 11 nucleotides agree with TRBD2. V lost 3 bases to trimming and J lost 4 bases; unmatched junction nucleotides: 4. The CDR3 runs to 16 residues. Per germline, CDR1 SGHNT and CDR2 YENEEA. The CDR3: CASSLWLAGGTGELFF. Here the CDR3 DNA reads TGTGCCAGCAGCTTGTGGCTAGCGGGAGGCACCGGGGAGCTGTTTTTT.

The chain uses TRBV7-6 and TRBJ2-6; D uncertain. There are 17 residues in the CDR3. The germline V gene has CDR1 SGHVS and CDR2 FNYEAQ. The V end lost 5 bases, the J end lost 1 base, and 15 bases lay between the germline ends. This CDR3 is CASSQGIDWSGANVLTF. The DNA of the CDR3 is TGTGCCAGCAGCCAAGGCATAGATTGGTCTGGGGCCAACGTCCTGACTTTC.

V is TRBV5-8 and J is TRBJ2-3; the match to TRBD1 covers 7 bases. V shed 4 bases, J shed 2 bases, and the junction held 7 bases outside the gene matches. The germline CDR1 and CDR2 sequences are SGHTS and YDEGEE. This CDR3 has 15 residues. The CDR3: CASSPRQGHTDTQYF. The CDR3 bases are TGTGCCAGCAGCCCCCGACAGGGACACACAGATACGCAGTATTTT.

The V and J genes are TRBV18 and TRBJ1-5, with no clear D. The ends were cut back, 0 bases at V and 6 bases at J, with 12 bases in the middle. The CDR3 has 15 residues. Per germline, CDR1 KGHSH and CDR2 LQKENI. This CDR3 is CASSPPGLGAQPQHF. CDR3 nucleotides: TGTGCCAGCTCACCACCGGGATTGGGCGCTCAGCCCCAGCATTTT. The full variable domain, completed using reference TRBV18 and TRBJ1-5, is NAGVMQNPRHLVRRRGQEARLRCSPMKGHSHVYWYRQLPEEGLKFMVYLQKENIIDESGMPKERFSAEFPKEGPSILRIQQVVRGDSAAYFCASSPPGLGAQPQHFGDGTRLSIL.

The CDR3 DNA reads TGTGCCAGCAGCTTAGGAACTAGGAACTTTGAGCAGTTCTTC. It is translated as CASSLGTRNFEQFF. The chain is built from TRBV11-2 and TRBJ2-1, with D possibly TRBD2 on 5 matching bases. Germline-derived CDR1 and CDR2 are SGHAT and FQNNGV. CDR3 length: 14 residues. Trimming took 1 base from V and 9 from J, leaving 13 bases between them.

The chain uses TRBV5-8 and TRBJ1-5, with 7 bases aligning to TRBD1. The CDR3 is 15 amino acids. CDR1 and CDR2 from the germline V gene are SGHTS and YDEGEE. Losses at the gene ends were 4 bases for V and 0 bases for J; bases not matched to a gene: 4. The CDR3 DNA reads TGTGCCAGCAGCATACAGGGGTATAGCAATCAGCCCCAGCATTTT. It specifies CASSIQGYSNQPQHF.

The chain combines TRBV2 with TRBJ1-3; no clear D gene. CDR1 and CDR2 from the germline V gene are SNHLY and FYNNEI. The V and J ends lost 3 bases and 0 bases respectively, with 9 bases between them. The CDR3 consists of 15 residues. CDR3 sequence (DNA): TGTGCCAGCAGTGAGGGCAGGATCTCTGGAAACACCATATATTTT. The encoded protein is CASSEGRISGNTIYF.

The chain carries TRBV5-6 and TRBJ2-2; D might be TRBD1 (5 bases). V was shortened by 4 bases and J by 5 bases, with 15 bases between the two germline ends. Germline CDR1 SGHDT, CDR2 YYEEEE. CDR3 length: 15 residues. As DNA, the CDR3 is TGTGCCAGCAGCCCAGCAGGGTACTCTACCGGGGAGCTGTTTTTT. It yields the protein CASSPAGYSTGELFF.

The chain employs TRBV6-4 and TRBJ2-2; the match to TRBD1 covers 10 bases. CDR3 length: 14 residues. CDR1 MRHNA and CDR2 SNTAGT come from the germline V gene. Trimming at V came to 9 bases and at J to 7 bases, leaving 8 bases not matched to a gene. Written as DNA, the CDR3 is TGTGCCAGTAGAAGACAGGGGGCTGGCGGGGAGCTGTTTTTT. Translating gives CASRRQGAGGELFF.

The chain carries TRBV29-1 and TRBJ2-3; D may be TRBD1 or TRBD2 (5 bases each). The length of the CDR3 is 14 residues. In germline, CDR1 is SQVTM, CDR2 ANQGSEA. V lost 7 bases and J 2 bases, leaving 16 bases between the germline ends. The CDR3 is CSAEGRKATDTQYF. The CDR3 DNA reads as TGCAGCGCTGAGGGGAGAAAGGCCACAGATACGCAGTATTTT.

This sequence joins TRBV28 and TRBJ2-1, with TRBD2 matching over 7 bases. Germline V CDR1 and CDR2: MDHEN, SYDVKM. The junction had 8 bases not matched to a gene; V was cut back by 4 bases and J by 2 bases. The CDR3 loop spans 16 amino acids. CDR3 sequence (DNA): TGTGCCAGCAGTTCTTCCGGGACTACTACCTACAATGAGCAGTTCTTC. It encodes CASSSSGTTTYNEQFF.

The rearrangement uses TRBV9 and TRBJ2-3; no firm D call. V was clipped by 0 bases and J by 2 bases, with 10 bases between them. Germline CDR1 SGDLS, CDR2 YYNGEE. This CDR3 comprises 15 residues. CDR3 protein: CASSVGAAYTDTQYF. CDR3 nucleotide sequence: TGTGCCAGCAGCGTAGGGGCAGCATACACAGATACGCAGTATTTT. The full variable domain, rest sourced from reference TRBV9 and TRBJ2-3, is DSGVTQTPKHLITATGQRVTLRCSPRSGDLSVYWYQQSLDQGLQFLIQYYNGEERAKGNILERFSAQQFPDLHSELNLSSLELGDSALYFCASSVGAAYTDTQYFGPGTRLTVL.

This chain uses TRBV28 with TRBJ1-1, with D perhaps matching TRBD1 (5 bases). With 3 bases removed from V and 4 bases from J, the gap between germline ends came to 18 bases. From germline, CDR1 is MDHEN and CDR2 SYDVKM. The length of the CDR3 is 16 residues. The chain's CDR3 is CASSLGDFVRATEAFF. For the CDR3, the DNA is TGTGCCAGCAGTTTGGGGGACTTCGTTCGAGCCACTGAAGCTTTCTTT. The full variable domain, its missing parts supplied by reference TRBV28 and TRBJ1-1, is DVKVTQSSRYLVKRTGEKVFLECVQDMDHENMFWYRQDPGLGLRLIYFSYDVKMKEKGDIPEGYSVSREKKERFSLILESASTNQTSMYLCASSLGDFVRATEAFFGQGTRLTVV.